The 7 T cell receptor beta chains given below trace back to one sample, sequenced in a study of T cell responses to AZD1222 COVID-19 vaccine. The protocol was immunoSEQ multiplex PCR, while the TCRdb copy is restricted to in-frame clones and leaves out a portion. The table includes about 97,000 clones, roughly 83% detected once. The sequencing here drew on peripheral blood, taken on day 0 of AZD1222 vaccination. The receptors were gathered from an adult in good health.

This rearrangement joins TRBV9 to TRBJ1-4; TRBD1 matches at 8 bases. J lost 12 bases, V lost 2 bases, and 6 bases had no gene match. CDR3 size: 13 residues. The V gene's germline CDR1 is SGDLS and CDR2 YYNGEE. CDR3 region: CASSVFQGAELFF. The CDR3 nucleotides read TGTGCCAGCAGCGTGTTCCAGGGGGCGGAACTGTTTTTT. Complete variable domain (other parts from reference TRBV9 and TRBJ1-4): DSGVTQTPKHLITATGQRVTLRCSPRSGDLSVYWYQQSLDQGLQFLIQYYNGEERAKGNILERFSAQQFPDLHSELNLSSLELGDSALYFCASSVFQGAELFFGSGTQLSVL.

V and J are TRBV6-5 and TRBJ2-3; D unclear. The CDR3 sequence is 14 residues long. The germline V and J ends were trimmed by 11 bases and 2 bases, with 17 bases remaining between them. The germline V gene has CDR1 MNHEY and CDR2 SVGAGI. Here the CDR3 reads CAHRAPGFTDTQYF. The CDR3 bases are TGTGCCCACCGGGCCCCCGGGTTCACAGATACGCAGTATTTT.

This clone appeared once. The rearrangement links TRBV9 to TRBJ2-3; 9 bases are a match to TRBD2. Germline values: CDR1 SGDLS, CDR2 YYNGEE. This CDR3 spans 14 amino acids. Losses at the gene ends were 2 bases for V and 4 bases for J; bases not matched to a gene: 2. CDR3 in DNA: TGTGCCAGCAGCGTGGCTAGCGGGGCAGATACGCAGTATTTT. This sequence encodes CASSVASGADTQYF.

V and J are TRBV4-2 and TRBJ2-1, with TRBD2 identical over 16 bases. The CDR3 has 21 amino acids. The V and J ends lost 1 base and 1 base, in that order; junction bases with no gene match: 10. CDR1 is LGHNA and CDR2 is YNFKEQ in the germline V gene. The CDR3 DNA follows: TGTGCCAGCAGCCAAGCTCAGGGACTAGCGGGGGGGCTGGCATCCTACAATGAGCAGTTCTTC. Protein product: CASSQAQGLAGGLASYNEQFF.

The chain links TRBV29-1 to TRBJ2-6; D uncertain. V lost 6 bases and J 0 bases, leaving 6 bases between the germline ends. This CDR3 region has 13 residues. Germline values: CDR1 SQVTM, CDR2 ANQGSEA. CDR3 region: CSVDASGANVLTF. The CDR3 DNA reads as TGCAGCGTCGACGCCTCTGGGGCCAACGTCCTGACTTTC.

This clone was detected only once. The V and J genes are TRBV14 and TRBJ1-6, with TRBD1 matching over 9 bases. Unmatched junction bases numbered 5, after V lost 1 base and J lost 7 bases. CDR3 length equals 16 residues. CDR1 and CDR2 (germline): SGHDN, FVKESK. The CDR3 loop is CASSQGTGTGNSPLHF. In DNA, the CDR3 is TGTGCCAGCAGCCAAGGGACCGGGACAGGGAATTCACCCCTCCACTTT.

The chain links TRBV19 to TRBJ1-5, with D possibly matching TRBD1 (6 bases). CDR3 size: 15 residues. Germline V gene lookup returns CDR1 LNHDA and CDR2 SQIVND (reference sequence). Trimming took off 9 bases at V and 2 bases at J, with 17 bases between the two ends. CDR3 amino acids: CASILGSGGNQPQHF. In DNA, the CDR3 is TGTGCCAGCATCCTCGGATCAGGGGGCAATCAGCCCCAGCATTTT.